The present T cell receptor (beta chain) was sequenced within a study of CXCR3-negative and CXCR3-positive naive CD8 T cells. Regarding the study as a whole: Naive cells that were CXCR3-positive had more hydrophobic TRB CDR3s (compared with CXCR3-negative naive cells). CXCR3-negative and CXCR3-positive naive cells shared comparable TRBV-TRBJ usage, but memory cells did not.

The CDR3 is made up of 15 amino acids. In germline, CDR1 is SQVTM, CDR2 ANQGSEA. UMI-labeled 5' RACE TRB cDNA libraries were prepared from the cells. TCRdb reprocessed the 5' RACE reads and keeps a single row for each CDR3 protein, giving no DNA. This repertoire includes about 41,000 distinct CDR3 sequences. Concerning this clonotype itself: No antigen is known for it.

The source is a human donor in good health. Some clones in this sample may be carry-over from other donors' samples. Sequencing was performed on naive CXCR3- CD8+ T cells from blood. Subset here: CD45RO-CCR7+CD27+CD95- naive CD8+ T cells lacking CXCR3 (TNR3-). The chain is built from TRBV29-1 and TRBJ2-3; TCRdb returns TRBD1, unconfirmable since there is no DNA. CDR3 loop: CSITDGTASTDTQYF.